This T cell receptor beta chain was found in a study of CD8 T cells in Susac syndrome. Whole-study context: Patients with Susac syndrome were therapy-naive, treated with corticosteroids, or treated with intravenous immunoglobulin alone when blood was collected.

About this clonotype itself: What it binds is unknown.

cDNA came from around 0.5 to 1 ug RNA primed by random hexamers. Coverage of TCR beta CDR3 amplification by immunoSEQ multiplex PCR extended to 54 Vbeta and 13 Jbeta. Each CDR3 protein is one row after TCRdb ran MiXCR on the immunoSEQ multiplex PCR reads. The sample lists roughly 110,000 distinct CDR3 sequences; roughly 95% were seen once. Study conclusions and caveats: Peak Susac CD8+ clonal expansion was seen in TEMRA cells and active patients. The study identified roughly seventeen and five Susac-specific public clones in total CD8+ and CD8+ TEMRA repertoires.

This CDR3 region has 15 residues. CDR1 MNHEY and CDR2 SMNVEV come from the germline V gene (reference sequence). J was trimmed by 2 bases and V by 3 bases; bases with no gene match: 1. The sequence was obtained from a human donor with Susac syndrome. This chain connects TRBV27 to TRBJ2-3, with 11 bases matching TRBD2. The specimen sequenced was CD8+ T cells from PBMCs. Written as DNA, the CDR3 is TGTGCCAGCAGTTTGACTAGCGGGGCCACAGATACGCAGTATTTT. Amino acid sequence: CASSLTSGATDTQYF.